Listed below are T cell receptor beta chains from one sample, sequenced in a study of blood T cell repertoires in COVID-19. TCRdb keeps only in-frame clones here, not all; method: immunoSEQ multiplex PCR. The sample carries 75,000 to 90,000 clones, about 90% recorded once. The sequenced material came from peripheral blood. The source is a man aged 18 to 30 with COVID-19, enrolled during active disease. Both conserved end residues are part of each CDR3. D genes are given only for firm matches. A clone size is listed for some rows: how often the clone was seen (once, few, many), or a class if it is expanded.

>TRBV19|-|TRBJ1-6|-
TGTGCCAGTAGTCTCAGGGAATCACCCCTCCACTTT
CASSLRESPLHF
>TRBV6-2/TRBV6-3|many|TRBJ2-3|-
TGTGCCAGCAGTTACCGGTGGCAGACAACAGATACGCAGTATTTT
CASSYRWQTTDTQYF
>TRBV6-6|-|TRBJ2-7|-
TGTGCCAGCAGGGACAGATGGGCAGGGCAGTACTTC
CASRDRWAGQYF
>TRBV11-3|few|TRBJ2-7|-
TGTGCCAGCAGCCCAAGGGACTCCCCCTACGAGCAGTACTTC
CASSPRDSPYEQYF
>TRBV6-4|-|TRBJ2-1|-
TGTGCCAGCAGTGAAACAGCTACAAATGAGCAGTTCTTC
CASSETATNEQFF
>TRBV6-5|-|TRBJ2-7|-
TGTGCCAGCAGTTACTCGGTCGGAGCCTACGAGCAGTACTTC
CASSYSVGAYEQYF
>TRBV7-9|once|TRBJ2-7|-
-
CASRGVGAGALYF
>TRBV27|-|TRBJ2-7|TRBD1
TGTGCCAGCAGTCTACGGACAGGGTCACATTACGAGCAGTACTTC
CASSLRTGSHYEQYF
>TRBV13|-|TRBJ2-1|-
TGTGCCAGCAGCAGATCAGGGGGGGAGCAGTTCTTC
CASSRSGGEQFF
>TRBV7-9|-|TRBJ2-1|TRBD2
TGTGCGACGGGACTAGCGGGGTTCAATGAGCAGTTCTTC
CATGLAGFNEQFF
>TRBV10-3|-|TRBJ1-5|-
TGTGCCACCAACAGGGTACGGGGCAATCAGCCCCAGCATTTT
CATNRVRGNQPQHF
>TRBV9|-|TRBJ2-7|TRBD1
TGTGCCAGCAGCGCGGGACAGGCCTCCTACGAGCAGTACTTC
CASSAGQASYEQYF
>TRBV10-2|-|TRBJ2-3|TRBD2
TGCGCCACCCGGGTGGCGGGAGCGAGAGATACGCAGTATTTT
CATRVAGARDTQYF
>TRBV27|-|TRBJ1-5|-
TGTGCCAGCAGTTTATCGCCGAGTCCCACTCAGCCCCAGCATTTT
CASSLSPSPTQPQHF
>TRBV7-9|-|TRBJ2-1|-
TGTGCCAGCAGCAGAGACAGTTCTTACTACAATGAGCAGTTCTTC
CASSRDSSYYNEQFF
>TRBV9|-|TRBJ2-2|-
TGTGCCAGCAGCGTAGGGCGGGACCTCACCGGGGAGCTGTTTTTT
CASSVGRDLTGELFF
>TRBV11-1|-|TRBJ2-4|TRBD1
TGTGCCAGCAGCTTAGGACAGGGGGTAGCCAAAAACATTCAGTACTTC
CASSLGQGVAKNIQYF
>TRBV15|few|TRBJ2-1|-
TGTGCCACCAGCAGAGAACTAGGCTCCTACAATGAGCAGTTCTTC
CATSRELGSYNEQFF
>TRBV9|-|TRBJ2-3|-
TGTGCCAGCAGCGCATTTAGGGGGAACACAGATACGCAGTATTTT
CASSAFRGNTDTQYF
>TRBV6-6|-|TRBJ1-2|TRBD1
TGTGCCAGCAGTTTGGGACAGCCTAACTATGGCTACACCTTC
CASSLGQPNYGYTF
>TRBV27|-|TRBJ1-3|-
TGTGCCAGCAGGTCCGCGGGAAACACCATATATTTT
CASRSAGNTIYF
>TRBV27|-|TRBJ1-1|TRBD1
TGTGCCAGCAGTCTTAACAGGGGCGCTGAAGCTTTCTTT
CASSLNRGAEAFF
>TRBV5-8|-|TRBJ1-5|-
TGTGCCAGCAGCCTAGGGACAATAAGCAATCAGCCCCAGCATTTT
CASSLGTISNQPQHF
>TRBV4-1|-|TRBJ1-3|TRBD1
TGCGCCAGCAGCCACCCCCCGACAGGGCACTCTGGAAACACCATATATTTT
CASSHPPTGHSGNTIYF
>TRBV7-9|-|TRBJ1-5|TRBD1
TGTGCCAGCGACAGGGGGCCCGATCAGCCCCAGCATTTT
CASDRGPDQPQHF
>TRBV2|-|TRBJ2-7|-
TGTGCCAGCAGGGGTGGCAGGGGACCCCACGAGCAGTACTTC
CASRGGRGPHEQYF
>TRBV9|once|TRBJ2-1|TRBD2
TGTGCCAGCAGCGTAAAAGCGGGAGCAAACGATGAGCAGTTCTTC
CASSVKAGANDEQFF
>TRBV6-5|-|TRBJ1-1|-
TGTGCCAGCAGTTATGGACAGTCAAACACTGAAGCTTTCTTT
CASSYGQSNTEAFF
>TRBV5-1|-|TRBJ2-2|-
TGCGCCAGCAGCTCCCGGTCGGCCGGGGAGCTGTTTTTT
CASSSRSAGELFF
>TRBV6-2/TRBV6-3|-|TRBJ1-6|-
TGTGCCAGCAGTTACCTCGACAGGTTCCAGAGCTCCTATAATTCACCCCTCCACTTT
CASSYLDRFQSSYNSPLHF
>TRBV27|-|TRBJ2-3|TRBD2
TGTGCCAGCAGACGCGGGACTAGCGGTAGCACAGATACGCAGTATTTT
CASRRGTSGSTDTQYF
>TRBV5-1|-|TRBJ2-7|TRBD1
TGCGCCAGCAGCTTGACCGGGACAGGGAGGTCGGGAGAGCAGTACTTC
CASSLTGTGRSGEQYF
>TRBV18|-|TRBJ1-4|-
TGTGCCAGCTCACCTCTAAGGGGGACTAATGAAAAACTGCTTTTT
CASSPLRGTNEKLLF
>TRBV5-1|-|TRBJ1-2|TRBD1
TGCGCCAGCAGCTCCATTCTCGGGACAGGGTTCGCTGGCTACACCTTC
CASSSILGTGFAGYTF
>TRBV3-1/TRBV3-2|-|TRBJ2-5|-
TGTGCCAGCAGCCCCGAGGTGGGTTTGTACCAAGAGACCCAGTACTTC
CASSPEVGLYQETQYF
>TRBV5-1|-|TRBJ1-5|-
TGCGCCAGCAGCTTGCTACCGACTCTCGGCAATCAGCCCCAGCATTTT
CASSLLPTLGNQPQHF
>TRBV28|-|TRBJ1-5|-
TGTGCCAGCAGATCAGTGTCTCAGCCCCAGCATTTT
CASRSVSQPQHF
>TRBV5-6|-|TRBJ2-3|TRBD2
TGTGCCAGCAGCTTTGGGACTAGCGTGGATACGCAGTATTTT
CASSFGTSVDTQYF
>TRBV2|-|TRBJ2-1|-
TGTGCCAGCGGTGCACAATGGGGACACGAGAGCTCCTACAATGAGCAGTTCTTC
CASGAQWGHESSYNEQFF
>TRBV6-1|-|TRBJ1-2|-
TGTGCCAGCAGTGAATCCGAGAGCCCGAACTATGGCTACACCTTC
CASSESESPNYGYTF
>TRBV19|-|TRBJ2-7|-
TGTGCCAGTGGGACAAACCCCTGGGAGCAGTACTTC
CASGTNPWEQYF
>TRBV2|-|TRBJ2-7|-
TGTGCCAGCAGGACCCCCCGCGGAAACTCCTACGAGCAGTACTTC
CASRTPRGNSYEQYF
>TRBV20-1|-|TRBJ2-7|TRBD2
TGCAGTGCTAGTGGGAGGGTGCCCTACGAGCAGTACTTC
CSASGRVPYEQYF
>TRBV6-5|-|TRBJ1-2|-
TGTGCCAGCAGTTACTACGGAGTCTATGGCTACACCTTC
CASSYYGVYGYTF
>TRBV9|-|TRBJ2-7|TRBD1
TGTGCCAGCAGCGTAGCTCAGGACAGGGGTTACGAGCAGTACTTC
CASSVAQDRGYEQYF
>TRBV27|-|TRBJ1-2|-
TGTGCCAGCAGTCTCCTCCCCCTGGGACAACGGTTAAACTATGGCTACACCTTC
CASSLLPLGQRLNYGYTF
>TRBV7-9|-|TRBJ2-7|TRBD1
TGTGCCAGCAGCTTAAGGGACAGGGACCACGAGCAGTACTTC
CASSLRDRDHEQYF